This T cell receptor beta chain comes out of a study of blood T cell repertoires in COVID-19 (dated by TCRdb to 2019 to 2021). In terms of the full investigation: The collaborator samples originated in the United States, Italy and Spain and spanned the acute and convalescent phases of COVID-19. The material from the prospective study consisted of cDNA or gDNA derived from T cells, B-cell-depleted T cells, or PBMCs. Subjects who had been exposed to COVID-19, were actively infected with it, or had recovered from it provided the deeply sampled blood TCRbeta repertoires that made up the dataset. The repertoires were released in a freely available public database meant as a resource for research on the immune response to SARS-CoV-2. Samples were obtained from the ongoing ImmuneRACE study (first 160 participants) and from 1,200 or so subjects provided by 6 global collaborators. Sample metadata almost always included a de-identified subject ID, COVID-19 status, age in years and sex. Where available, HLA class I and class II types were obtained from metadata supplied by the sample provider rather than from assay-based typing.

Collaborating institutions collected whole blood in K2EDTA tubes following their own protocols. For TCRbeta analysis, collaborators shipped samples in one of three forms: frozen whole blood, isolated PBMCs, or DNA extracted from either of those sample types. TCRbeta CDR3 regions were amplified from genomic DNA using the immunoSEQ Assay, a bias-controlled multiplex PCR. On the study's bioinformatics: Within the assay, amplification of reference gene primers was used to estimate how many nucleated cells each sample contained. Sequence reads were collapsed and filtered to measure the absolute abundance of every unique TCRbeta CDR3 rearrangement. For each sample, productive Simpson clonality was calculated as the square root of Simpson's diversity index across productive rearrangements. Not all clones reach the TCRdb copy of this immuneACCESS table, which keeps in-frame sequences only. Checked studies attribute under half of the gap to unresolved V genes and leave the rest unexplained. The DNA was the basis for D and trimming; V, J and clone size are from that table. Here the sample has approximately 150,000 clones; approximately 80% occur a single time. The top ten clones comprise just under 2% of the sample.

Overall study results and their limits: The amount of clinical and demographic metadata varied by source and participant and was provided uncurated.

CDR1 and CDR2, per the germline V gene (reference sequence), are MNHNY and SVGAGI. The CDR3 has 14 amino acids, counting the end cysteine and phenylalanine. Kept here is only the CDR3 DNA, which spans 42 bases and is read in frame from base 1. The junction shows trimming of 7 bases on V and 0 bases on J, plus 10 bases between the germline ends. As to this clone: The target of this receptor is not known. Nothing much larger sits one base from this clone, and base qualities are not available.

This receptor was taken from a woman aged 60-70 years with acute or convalescent COVID-19. Sequencing was done on a sample of peripheral blood. The V and J segments used are TRBV6-6 and TRBJ2-1; TRBD1 is a weak D gene call, 6 bases matching. The base sequence is TGTGCCAGCACGAGGGGGAGCTCCTACAATGAGCAGTTCTTC. Its protein product is CASTRGSSYNEQFF.